These 13 T cell receptor beta chains share one sample of origin, sequenced in a study of radiotherapy plus CTLA-4 blockade in lung cancer. Sequencing used immunoSEQ multiplex PCR; TCRdb keeps in-frame clones, though not all of them. This sample has 40,000 to 55,000 clones, with approximately 80% found just once. The material was peripheral blood, obtained from a patient treated with radiotherapy plus ipilimumab. These receptors all stem from a human donor with non-small cell lung cancer whose response to radiotherapy plus ipilimumab could not be evaluated.

The chain links TRBV30 to TRBJ2-7; TRBD1 aligns across 11 bases. V trimming: 4 bases; J trimming: 3 bases; junction bases outside the gene matches: 2. Germline loops: CDR1 GTSNPN, CDR2 SVGIG (reference sequence). The CDR3 loop spans 13 amino acids. The CDR3 loop is CAWTGQGVYEQYF. Here the CDR3 DNA reads TGTGCCTGGACGGGACAGGGGGTCTACGAGCAGTACTTC.

This chain links TRBV18 with TRBJ1-4, with D possibly TRBD1 on 5 matching bases. V was pared by 2 bases and J by 5 bases, with 9 bases between. This CDR3 is built from 14 residues. Germline V gene data show CDR1 as KGHSH and CDR2 as LQKENI. For the CDR3, the DNA is TGTGCCAGCTCACCAGGGCGGGGGAATGAAAAACTGTTTTTT. It yields the protein CASSPGRGNEKLFF.

The V and J genes are TRBV5-6 and TRBJ1-6; 8 nucleotides align to TRBD1. Trimming took 1 base from V and 3 from J; bases not matched to a gene: 6. The CDR3 extends over 17 amino acids. Germline V gene sequence: CDR1 SGHDT, CDR2 YYEEEE. CDR3 bases: TGTGCCAGCAGCTTGCCCCAGGGACAGGACTATAATTCACCCCTCCACTTT. Its translation: CASSLPQGQDYNSPLHF.

V gene TRBV7-9 combines with J gene TRBJ1-5, with TRBD1 matching 7 bases. This CDR3 contains 13 residues. Per germline, CDR1 SEHNR and CDR2 FQNEAQ (reference sequence). V shed 5 bases, J shed 6 bases, and the junction held 4 bases outside the gene matches. The CDR3 sequence: CASSKQGIQPQHF. CDR3 coding DNA: TGTGCCAGCAGCAAACAGGGGATTCAGCCCCAGCATTTT. The complete variable domain, with remaining parts taken from reference TRBV7-9 and TRBJ1-5, reads DTGVSQNPRHKITKRGQNVTFRCDPISEHNRLYWYRQTLGQGPEFLTYFQNEAQLEKSRLLSDRFSAERPKGSFSTLEIQRTEQGDSAMYLCASSKQGIQPQHFGDGTRLSIL.

Here the CDR3 DNA reads TGTGCCAGCAGCTTCGGGACAGGGATCAATCAGCCCCAGCATTTT. Amino acid sequence: CASSFGTGINQPQHF. The chain is built from TRBV7-2 and TRBJ1-5; 9 bases fit TRBD1. The V and J ends lost 3 bases and 3 bases, in that order; junction bases with no gene match: 3. Germline CDR1 and CDR2: SGHTA and FQGNSA. The CDR3 length is 15 residues.

This clone was picked up one time. CDR3 bases: TGTGCCAGCAGTGAAGCAGGAGTAGTTCAGCCCCAGCATTTT. Translated, it gives CASSEAGVVQPQHF. J is TRBJ1-5 and V is TRBV6-1; D gene ambiguous. Trimming took off 0 bases at V and 6 bases at J, with 9 bases between the two ends. The CDR3 consists of 14 residues. CDR1 is MNHNS, CDR2 SASEGT, per germline.

The J gene is TRBJ1-5, the V gene TRBV19; 7 nucleotides align to TRBD1. Germline V lookup: CDR1 LNHDA, CDR2 SQIVND (reference sequence). V shed 9 bases and J 1 base; nucleotides not matched to a gene: 9. This CDR3 has 15 residues. In DNA, the CDR3 is TGTGCCAGCATCTCCGAGGGGGCCAGCAATCAGCCCCAGCATTTT. Its protein product is CASISEGASNQPQHF.

This clone has just a few counts. The J gene is TRBJ2-2, the V gene TRBV21-1; the D segment call TRBD1 is taken from the table without a DNA check. TRBV21-1 is flagged as a pseudogene. This CDR3 contains 19 residues. In nucleotides, the CDR3 is TGTGCCAGCAGCAAAGTTGGGGGCTACAGGGGGACCAAAACCGGGGAGCTGTTTTTT. Residues: CASSKVGGYRGTKTGELFF.

The CDR3 region is CSVENGAPAGKLFF. The CDR3 nucleotides are TGCAGCGTTGAAAATGGGGCCCCAGCAGGAAAACTGTTTTTT. The chain joins TRBV29-1 to TRBJ1-4; D is possibly TRBD1 (5 bases). The CDR3 length is 14 residues. Germline CDR1 is SQVTM and CDR2 is ANQGSEA. Trimming shortened V by 2 bases and J by 10 bases, and 17 bases separated the two germline ends.

The chain carries TRBV6-5 and TRBJ2-7, with 8 bases that match TRBD1. V dropped 6 bases and J dropped 6; count of bases not matched to a gene: 10. This CDR3 is built from 14 residues. Germline CDR1 MNHEY, CDR2 SVGAGI. Here the CDR3 reads CASRPGTGSTEQYF. In DNA, the CDR3 is TGTGCCAGCAGGCCCGGGACAGGATCTACCGAGCAGTACTTC.

As to this clone: One end of the junction fails to match germline, which may point to a read error. The rearrangement joins TRBV23-1 to TRBJ2-7; tentatively, D is TRBD1 (6 bases). TRBV23-1 is classed as an ORF, of uncertain function. This CDR3 comprises 12 residues. The CDR3 sequence: CASSQSYREPNF. CDR3 nucleotide sequence: TGCGCCAGCAGTCAATCATACAGGGAACCCAACTTC.

The gene calls are TRBV28 and TRBJ1-5; TRBD1 might be the D (6 bases). Trimming removed 6 bases from V and 2 bases from J, with 14 bases in between. Germline loops: CDR1 MDHEN, CDR2 SYDVKM. The CDR3 is 15 amino acids. CDR3 sequence: CASSRGDGGNQPQHF. For the CDR3, the DNA is TGTGCCAGCAGCAGGGGAGATGGTGGCAATCAGCCCCAGCATTTT.

The chain couples TRBV11-3 to TRBJ2-2; D not certain. CDR3 length equals 15 residues. Trimming shortened V by 5 bases and J by 7 bases, and 17 bases separated the two germline ends. Germline V gives CDR1 SGHNT, CDR2 YENEEA. The CDR3 region is CASSASRASGGELFF. CDR3 bases: TGTGCCAGCAGCGCGTCTAGAGCGTCTGGCGGGGAGCTGTTTTTT.